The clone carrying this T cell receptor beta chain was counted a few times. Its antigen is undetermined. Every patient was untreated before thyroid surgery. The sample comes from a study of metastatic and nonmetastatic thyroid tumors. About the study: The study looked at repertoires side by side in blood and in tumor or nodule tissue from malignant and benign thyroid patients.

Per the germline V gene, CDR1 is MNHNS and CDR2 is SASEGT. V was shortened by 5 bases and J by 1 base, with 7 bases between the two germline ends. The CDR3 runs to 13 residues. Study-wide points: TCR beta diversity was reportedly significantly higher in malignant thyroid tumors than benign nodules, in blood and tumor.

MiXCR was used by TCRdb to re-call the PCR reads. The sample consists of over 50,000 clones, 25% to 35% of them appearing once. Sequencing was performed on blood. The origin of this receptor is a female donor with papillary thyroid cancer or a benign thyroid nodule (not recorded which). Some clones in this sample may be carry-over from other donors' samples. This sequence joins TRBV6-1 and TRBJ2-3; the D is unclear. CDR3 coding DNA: TGTGCCAGCAGTCCCGGCGGCACAGATACGCAGTATTTT. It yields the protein CASSPGGTDTQYF.